Below are 28 T cell receptor beta chains sequenced from a single sample in a study of T cell responses to AZD1222 COVID-19 vaccine. Here immunoSEQ multiplex PCR was the method, and the copy in TCRdb shows in-frame clones only, minus some. The table has approximately 120,000 clones, about 90% seen once; the top ten hold approximately 1.1%. The sequenced sample was peripheral blood, obtained on day 0 of AZD1222 vaccination. The receptors here all came from an adult in good health.

The rearrangement links TRBV4-2 to TRBJ2-7, with D possibly TRBD2 on 5 matching bases. Trimming stripped 4 bases from V and 3 bases from J, with 16 bases between. Germline V gives CDR1 LGHNA, CDR2 YNFKEQ. CDR3 length: 15 residues. CDR3 nucleotides: TGTGCCAGCAGCCGTCTCCGGGAAGGGAACTACGAGCAGTACTTC. This sequence encodes CASSRLREGNYEQYF.

The chain links TRBV19 to TRBJ1-2, with D unclear. The CDR3 consists of 14 residues. The V gene's germline CDR1 is LNHDA and CDR2 SQIVND (reference sequence). Deletions cut 3 bases from V and 4 bases from J, with 12 bases between. The DNA for the CDR3 is TGTGCCAGTAGTATGACCCAGGCCATCTATGGCTACACCTTC. Translating it yields CASSMTQAIYGYTF.

The rearrangement links TRBV5-1 to TRBJ2-3; 9 nucleotides align to TRBD1. Trimming took 0 bases from V and 14 from J; bases not matched to a gene: 7. CDR3 length equals 13 residues. Germline CDR1 SGHRS, CDR2 YFSETQ. CDR3 coding DNA: TGCGCCAGCAGCTTGGAGGGACAGGGTCTGCGGTATTTT. Protein: CASSLEGQGLRYF.

This clone showed up just a few times. The chain employs TRBV4-2 and TRBJ2-7, with 7 bases aligning to TRBD1. There are 14 residues in the CDR3. The germline V gene encodes CDR1 LGHNA and CDR2 YNFKEQ. The J segment lost 2 bases and the V segment lost 4 bases, leaving 5 bases of the junction unmatched. The CDR3 here is CASSPRTGPYEQYF. In DNA form, the CDR3 reads TGTGCCAGCAGCCCAAGGACAGGCCCCTACGAGCAGTACTTC.

This clone showed up just once. The rearrangement links TRBV28 to TRBJ1-5; 8 bases match TRBD1. With 6 bases clipped from V and 6 bases from J, the junction kept 10 bases outside the gene matches. Germline V gene sequence: CDR1 MDHEN, CDR2 SYDVKM. The CDR3 loop spans 15 amino acids. In nucleotides, the CDR3 is TGTGCCAGCAGGCCCGCGGTTACAGGGGGTCAGCCCCAGCATTTT. It is translated as CASRPAVTGGQPQHF.

The chain combines TRBV9 with TRBJ1-1; no reliable D call. CDR3 size: 14 residues. Trimming took off 0 bases at V and 2 bases at J, with 8 bases between the two ends. Germline V gene data show CDR1 as SGDLS and CDR2 as YYNGEE. CDR3 amino acids: CASSVVPDNTEAFF. The CDR3 DNA follows: TGTGCCAGCAGCGTAGTGCCGGATAACACTGAAGCTTTCTTT.

The V gene is TRBV28, the J gene TRBJ2-7; 11 bases align to TRBD1. Germline CDR1 and CDR2: MDHEN and SYDVKM. This CDR3 region has 15 residues. Losses at the gene ends were 6 bases for V and 3 bases for J; bases not matched to a gene: 7. The CDR3 reads CASSQAGTGGYEQYF. The DNA for the CDR3 is TGTGCCAGCAGCCAAGCCGGGACAGGGGGCTACGAGCAGTACTTC.

This chain connects TRBV27 to TRBJ2-7, with 7 bases identical to TRBD1. Germline V gives CDR1 MNHEY, CDR2 SMNVEV (reference sequence). V shed 6 bases, J shed 5 bases, and the junction held 10 bases outside the gene matches. This CDR3 is built from 14 residues. The CDR3: CASSPPRDRDEQYF. The DNA for the CDR3 is TGTGCCAGCAGCCCCCCACGTGACAGGGACGAGCAGTACTTC.

V usage is TRBV28 and J usage is TRBJ1-5; possible D gene TRBD1, 5 bases. Germline V CDR1 and CDR2: MDHEN, SYDVKM. The CDR3 extends over 17 amino acids. Deletions cut 9 bases from V and 5 bases from J, with 26 bases between. The CDR3 spells CASFSGTYDSSYQPQHF. CDR3 DNA sequence: TGTGCCAGTTTCTCCGGGACTTATGATTCAAGTTATCAGCCCCAGCATTTT. The complete variable domain, with remaining parts taken from reference TRBV28 and TRBJ1-5, reads DVKVTQSSRYLVKRTGEKVFLECVQDMDHENMFWYRQDPGLGLRLIYFSYDVKMKEKGDIPEGYSVSREKKERFSLILESASTNQTSMYLCASFSGTYDSSYQPQHFGDGTRLSIL.

The V call is TRBV12-3 or TRBV12-4, the J call TRBJ1-5; no clear D. Trimming cost V 3 bases and J 5 bases, with 8 bases left between them. This CDR3 is built from 13 residues. The chain's CDR3 is CASSFRADQPQHF. The CDR3, as DNA: TGTGCCAGCAGTTTCCGGGCGGATCAGCCCCAGCATTTT.

CDR3 region: CASSHAGRSGVDEQFF. In DNA form, the CDR3 reads TGTGCCAGCAGCCATGCGGGACGGAGTGGGGTCGATGAGCAGTTCTTC. The chain is built from TRBV5-4 and TRBJ2-1; D might be TRBD2 (6 bases). This CDR3 has 16 residues. The germline CDR1 and CDR2 sequences are SGHNT and YYREEE (reference sequence). V dropped 4 bases and J dropped 8 bases, with 22 bases sitting between them.

CDR3 DNA sequence: TGTGCCAGTAGTATAGTACCGGCGGGCTATGGCTACACCTTC. Its translation is CASSIVPAGYGYTF. The J gene is TRBJ1-2, the V gene TRBV19; D ambiguous. Per the germline V gene, CDR1 is LNHDA and CDR2 is SQIVND (reference sequence). Between the trimmed V and J ends, which lost 1 base and 4 bases, there was a span of 10 bases. The CDR3 runs to 14 residues.

V and J are TRBV5-4 and TRBJ2-3, with 11 positions matching TRBD2. The germline V gene has CDR1 SGHNT and CDR2 YYREEE (reference sequence). CDR3 length: 17 amino acids. J gave up 0 bases and V 5 bases, and 8 bases lay outside the gene matches. The CDR3, as DNA: TGTGCCAGCAGAGGGACTAGCGGAGCTTCTAGCACAGATACGCAGTATTTT. It encodes CASRGTSGASSTDTQYF.

This chain links TRBV11-3 with TRBJ2-1; D gene uncertain. Germline V CDR1 and CDR2: SGHNT, YENEEA. The CDR3 is 13 residues long. V dropped 5 bases and J dropped 2 bases, with 7 bases sitting between them. The CDR3 sequence is CASSTNAYNEQFF. For the CDR3, the DNA is TGTGCCAGCAGCACGAATGCCTACAATGAGCAGTTCTTC.

The rearrangement joins TRBV28 to TRBJ1-5, with D hard to call. The germline V gene encodes CDR1 MDHEN and CDR2 SYDVKM. CDR3 length equals 15 residues. The ends were cut back, 3 bases at V and 5 bases at J, with 14 bases in the middle. The CDR3 DNA follows: TGTGCCAGCAGTTTTAGGCTGGTTCGGGATCAGCCCCAGCATTTT. This sequence encodes CASSFRLVRDQPQHF.

CDR3 nucleotides: TGTGCCAGCAGCCAGGCCCTCGCGGGTGAGCAGTTCTTC. Its translation is CASSQALAGEQFF. The chain uses TRBV3-1 (or the pseudogene TRBV3-2) and TRBJ2-1; D might be TRBD2 (5 bases). The V gene lost 3 bases and the J gene lost 9 bases, with 12 bases spanning the gap. The CDR3 totals 13 residues. Germline CDR1 reads LGHDT; CDR2 reads YNNKEL (reference sequence).

The CDR3 sequence: CASTHGRGRSAEAFF. The CDR3 nucleotides are TGTGCCAGCACCCACGGCAGGGGGCGTTCGGCTGAAGCTTTCTTT. V and J are TRBV28 and TRBJ1-1; 8 bases line up with TRBD1. Germline V lookup: CDR1 MDHEN, CDR2 SYDVKM. V was clipped by 7 bases and J by 6 bases; unmatched bases: 13. This CDR3 has 15 amino acids.

The chain combines TRBV4-2 with TRBJ1-2; D perhaps matches TRBD1 (5 bases). From germline, CDR1 is LGHNA and CDR2 YNFKEQ. The CDR3 runs 17 residues. V shed 1 base and J shed 0 bases, with 15 bases lying between them. Here the CDR3 reads CASSQGAAGSTNYGYTF. For the CDR3, the DNA is TGTGCCAGCAGCCAAGGGGCAGCAGGGTCTACTAACTATGGCTACACCTTC.

A word on this clone: The sample carries other DNA sequences with the same CDR3. The chain carries TRBV7-8 and TRBJ1-2; D is unclear. The CDR3 sequence is 12 residues long. Germline CDR1 reads SGHVS; CDR2 reads FQNEAQ. V lost 3 bases, J lost 5 bases, and 7 bases lay in between. CDR3 loop: CASSFQGYGYTF. For the CDR3, the DNA is TGTGCCAGCAGCTTTCAAGGGTATGGCTACACCTTC.

The V and J genes are TRBV29-1 and TRBJ2-6, with D unresolved. There are 15 residues in the CDR3. V was pared by 1 base and J by 0 bases, with 7 bases between. Germline assignment: CDR1 SQVTM and CDR2 ANQGSEA. Here the CDR3 DNA reads TGCAGCGTTGAAGGAGACATCTCTGGGGCCAACGTCCTGACTTTC. This sequence encodes CSVEGDISGANVLTF.

The rearrangement links TRBV5-5 to TRBJ1-2; 7 positions match TRBD1. CDR1 and CDR2 from the germline V gene are SGHKS and YYEKEE (reference sequence). CDR3 length equals 13 residues. V lost 4 bases, J lost 5 bases, and 5 bases stayed unmatched. CDR3 sequence: CASSLQTGYGYTF. The CDR3 DNA sequence: TGTGCCAGCAGCCTTCAGACAGGGTATGGCTACACCTTC.

This clone was seen only once. This chain connects TRBV5-5 to TRBJ2-5; D is uncertain. The V and J ends lost 2 bases and 0 bases respectively, with 8 bases between them. Germline V gives CDR1 SGHKS, CDR2 YYEKEE (reference sequence). The CDR3 consists of 14 residues. The CDR3 bases are TGTGCCAGCAGCTTATTGGCCCACCAAGAGACCCAGTACTTC. It is translated as CASSLLAHQETQYF.

V usage is TRBV5-4 and J usage is TRBJ2-2; 7 bases are a match to TRBD2. This CDR3 spans 16 amino acids. V lost 1 base to trimming and J lost 4 bases; unmatched junction nucleotides: 7. Germline lookup yields CDR1 SGHNT and CDR2 YYREEE (reference sequence). The CDR3 DNA reads TGTGCCAGCAGCTTGAGGCGGGAGAGGGGCACCGGGGAGCTGTTTTTT. Its translation: CASSLRRERGTGELFF.

The chain joins TRBV2 to TRBJ2-5; unclear D gene. The CDR3 sequence is 13 residues long. Deletions cut 5 bases from V and 2 bases from J, with 9 bases between. Germline assignment: CDR1 SNHLY and CDR2 FYNNEI. The DNA of the CDR3 is TGTGCCAGCAGTACCCAGGAGCAAGAGACCCAGTACTTC. It encodes CASSTQEQETQYF.

The chain combines TRBV2 with TRBJ1-6; 7 bases match TRBD1. This CDR3 comprises 15 residues. The V gene's germline CDR1 is SNHLY and CDR2 FYNNEI. After removal of 5 bases from V and 8 bases from J, the junction contained 9 bases not matched to a gene. CDR3: CASSPSQGGYSPLHF. The CDR3 coding sequence is TGTGCCAGCAGTCCATCTCAGGGGGGGTATTCACCCCTCCACTTT.

The table lists this clone with a count of one. The rearrangement joins TRBV5-6 to TRBJ1-5, with a tentative D call TRBD1 (5 bases). Per the germline V gene, CDR1 is SGHDT and CDR2 is YYEEEE. The CDR3 sequence is 15 residues long. Trimming shortened V by 3 bases and J by 1 base, and 11 bases separated the two germline ends. CDR3 coding DNA: TGTGCCAGCAGCTGGGGGGGACGGAGCAATCAGCCCCAGCATTTT. This codes for CASSWGGRSNQPQHF. Full variable domain (rest looked up from reference TRBV5-6 and TRBJ1-5): DAGVTQSPTHLIKTRGQQVTLRCSPKSGHDTVSWYQQALGQGPQFIFQYYEEEERQRGNFPDRFSGHQFPNYSSELNVNALLLGDSALYLCASSWGGRSNQPQHFGDGTRLSIL.

This chain uses TRBV5-5 with TRBJ1-5; the D is unclear. Trimming left V 4 bases short and J 2 bases short, with 13 bases between. CDR3 size: 15 residues. Per germline, CDR1 SGHKS and CDR2 YYEKEE (reference sequence). CDR3 in DNA: TGTGCCAGCAGCCACAACCTTATAGGCAATCAGCCCCAGCATTTT. This codes for CASSHNLIGNQPQHF.

The chain recombines TRBV30 with TRBJ1-5, with D possibly TRBD1 on 6 matching bases. Between the trimmed V and J ends, which lost 2 bases and 7 bases, there was a span of 18 bases. The V gene's germline CDR1 is GTSNPN and CDR2 SVGIG (reference sequence). The CDR3 runs 15 residues. The CDR3 DNA follows: TGTGCCTGGAGTTTCCCCCGGAATGGGGGCCAGCCCCAGCATTTT. It translates to CAWSFPRNGGQPQHF.